This TCR beta chain was identified during a study of shared clonotypes between healthy human individuals. About this clone: The antigen is undetermined.

Some clones are missing from TCRdb's copy, which holds only in-frame ones; the method was immunoSEQ multiplex PCR. The sample holds around 2.5 million clones, roughly 93% seen once. Overall study findings and caveats: Sharing across four donors was seen in roughly 5% of naive CD4 clonotypes.

The germline CDR1 and CDR2 sequences are SEHNR and FQNEAQ (reference sequence). Trimming took off 3 bases at V and 5 bases at J, with 11 bases between the two ends. The CDR3 covers 15 residues. The J gene is TRBJ1-6, the V gene TRBV7-9; D is ambiguous. This receptor was taken from a man younger than 30 in good health. Some clones in this sample may be carry-over from other donors' samples. Sequencing used naive CD4+ T cells from PBMCs. Specified subset: CD45RA+ positively selected. CDR3 loop: CASSFDGQNNSPLHF. Written as DNA, the CDR3 is TGTGCCAGCAGCTTCGATGGTCAGAATAATTCACCCCTCCACTTT.